This entry is about one TCR beta chain. The clone's antigen remains unknown. Per-base quality was not reported, and no clone a single base away is much larger than it. The data belong to a study of cytomegalovirus exposure and HLA in healthy donors (dated by TCRdb to 2015 to 2018). Regarding the study in general: An earlier analysis of 550 to 700 of the donors reported about 250 Gb of sequence data and 117 million unique TCR beta sequences from 190 million or so T cells. An early release that covered about 640 HLA-typed donors contained approximately 300 gigabases of sequencing data and about 84 million unique TCR sequences. Among the approximately 400 genotyped donors, around 79% belonged to the genetic ancestry cluster associated with self-reported Caucasian donors. The aim of the study was to test whether cataloging public T cell receptors could identify signatures of past pathogen exposure. The study profiled the T cell repertoires of 550 to 700 subjects by immunosequencing and related them to cytomegalovirus serostatus. In addition to the first cohort of 500 to 850 subjects, a separate validation cohort of about 120 different subjects was used. High-throughput TCR immunosequencing, statistical association of individual TCRs with disease status, and machine learning were combined to predict cytomegalovirus infection status. A later analysis re-analyzed previously published TCR beta repertoires from several hundred donors and added high-resolution HLA genotyping to study TCR occurrence patterns. Rather than drawing on any new phenotypic data, the later analysis identified candidate immune exposures from TCR beta sequences and the way those sequences occurred across donors. In an earlier analysis of 500 to 650 of the donors, high-throughput TCR beta sequencing was used to judge whether each TCR beta V gene segment behaved as functional or pseudogenic. Donor age, sex, ethnicity and CMV serostatus were collected together with the repertoire data. A later genetic analysis took genome-wide SNP genotypes for about three fifths of the 666 donors and used that subset as a discovery cohort. Every discovery cohort repertoire had been produced on one sequencing platform. Both class I and class II loci were covered by HLA typing, at four-digit resolution. The number of donors typed differed by locus, with roughly 620-630 for A, B, C, DRB1 and DQB1, 522 for DQA1, 600 to 610 for DPA1, and 450 to 480 for DPB1. A handful of DR-DQ haplotypes were handled as single units for association and clustering because linkage in the cohort was strong. Among about 400 genotyped donors of the cohort, an average of approximately 240,000 unique TCR beta nucleotide sequences was sequenced per donor, of which about 20% were non-productive. What the authors observed across the whole study: Presence/absence analyses assumed roughly uniform sequencing depth across donors, an assumption that may not hold. An earlier analysis of approximately 590 of the donors showed that most TCR beta V segments appeared in productive rearrangements either about 90% or about 30% of the time, which broadly matched IMGT annotations. Strong co-occurrence of HLA alleles, especially DR and DQ, made assigning TCR associations to individual alleles difficult. In a later analysis, HLA-associated TCR beta chains showed more clonal expansion and lower generation probabilities than non-associated chains that were equally common. The study listed 164 TCR beta chains as associated with cytomegalovirus. While some public TCRs were present in many individuals, most TCR sequences turned up only very rarely across donors. Immune exposure information for the cohort was limited to CMV serostatus. The classifier was reported to diagnose cytomegalovirus status with high specificity and sensitivity in both the original and validation cohorts. A later genetic analysis associated a missense DCLRE1C variant with V-gene and J-gene trimming of TCR beta chains, and an independent cohort replicated the association. A few of the identified cytomegalovirus-associated TCR beta chains were confirmed in vitro to be specific for cytomegalovirus antigens. In a later analysis, TCR association rates were found to vary across HLA loci, with the most associated TCRs seen for DRB1 alleles and the fewest for HLA-C alleles. HLA typing was unavailable for some donors at each locus, so association tests used only the typed subset. According to a later analysis, parvovirus B19, influenza, CMV and Epstein-Barr virus appeared linked to several top co-occurrence clusters. A later genetic analysis reported fewer N-insertions in productive TCRs among donors in an Asian-associated ancestry cluster than the roughly 700-donor mean. At a false discovery rate of 0.05, a later analysis linked about 16,000 TCR beta sequences to specific HLA alleles. In a later analysis, most CMV-associated TCR beta chains were found to appear HLA-restricted, with HLA associations seemingly driven largely by CMV exposure. A group of highly shared sequence variants was considered likely to be a technical artifact of the sequencing pipeline. According to the authors, the approach could potentially be generalized to other disease states and immunological phenotypes. Linkage disequilibrium might explain the correlated functional status among segregating V segments, but an unknown experimental factor could not be excluded. A further reported finding was that TCR beta sequences accurately predicted the HLA-A and HLA-B alleles for most subjects in the first cohort. Because counts were too low, seventeen rarely observed V segments, including chromosome 9 orphons, were left out of the earlier analysis of 500 to 650 of the donors. This cohort had only TCR beta chains sequenced, and the lack of alpha or paired-chain data limited which features could be detected.

The cohort comprised some 730 healthy bone marrow donors. At the time of sampling, all cohort members were nominally healthy, though unrecorded immune exposures were likely present. The donor tested CMV seronegative, placing the donor among the 350 or so seronegative members of the cohort. Every donor gave a peripheral blood sample, and the peripheral blood mononuclear cells from that sample were used for TCR beta sequencing. The Qiagen DNeasy Blood Extraction Kit was used to extract genomic DNA from the blood cell samples. Receptors were amplified or captured by the immunoSEQ multiplex PCR assay. For the multiplex PCR, a mixture combining 60 forward primers for TCR Vbeta segments and 13 reverse primers for TCR Jbeta segments was used. The CDR3 region of rearranged TCR beta genes was amplified from genomic DNA by a multiplex PCR assay. The Illumina HiSeq System was used to sequence the amplified TCR beta libraries as 87-base-pair reads. Processing in the source paper ran as follows. A later analysis tallied some 79 million unique TCR beta chains across the 640 or so repertoires, and approximately 11 million of those chains were shared by two or more donors. To remove PCR and sequencing errors, raw reads were error-corrected and collapsed into unique sequences using a nearest-neighbor algorithm that merged closely related sequences. To assign V, D and J gene segments, CDR3 sequences were aligned to IMGT reference sequences. For a sequence to be retained, a match of at least six nucleotides was required to both a V gene segment and a J gene segment. Rearrangements were classified as productive when the CDR3 lacked stop codons and remained in frame with V and J, and all other rearrangements were classified as non-productive. Following IMGT convention, CDR3 was defined as the stretch from the second conserved V-encoded cysteine to the conserved J-encoded phenylalanine. The earlier analysis of 450 to 750 of the donors excluded any sequence lacking an unambiguous match to a single V gene segment. In an earlier analysis of roughly 500 of the donors, V segments were called functional above 56.7% productive rearrangements and were called segregating when the between-donor standard deviation exceeded 5%. A statistical classification framework was built to diagnose cytomegalovirus status from the catalog of TCR beta chain sequences. V and J gene assignment, in a later analysis, came from comparing TCR nucleotide sequences with IMGT/GENE-DB human TR gene sequences. In a later analysis, CDR3 sequences and most-parsimonious VDJ recombination scenarios were assigned using the TCRdist pipeline. In a later analysis, every TCR beta chain was defined by the combination of its CDR3 amino acid sequence and its V-gene family, and reads without a unique V-gene family were dropped. In a later analysis, around 650 highly shared, low-generation-probability nucleotide sequences were removed to address suspected cross-contamination and a sequencing artifact. In a later analysis, a clonal expansion index for each public chain was calculated from normalized within-repertoire ranks of inferred template counts. In a later analysis, generation probabilities were computed with a VDJ recombination model fitted to out-of-frame rearrangements, and the resulting probabilities were checked against IGoR. In a later analysis, TCR-TCR, TCR-HLA and TCR-CMV co-occurrence was scored with hypergeometric tests, and a repertoire-size bias correction was applied to TCR pairs. To estimate false discovery rates, a later analysis permuted the HLA or CMV assignments 20 times. A later analysis grouped co-occurring TCRs with DBSCAN, adding TCRdist sequence similarity when clustering within HLA-allele-positive subsets. Repertoires with fewer than 30,000 or more than 120,000 public chains, plus five repertoires with anomalous nucleotide sharing, were excluded from co-occurrence clustering. TCRdb stores this immuneACCESS table with in-frame sequences only. Part of the clones is absent; in the studies checked, under half of the shortfall reflects unresolved V genes, and no reason is known for the rest. V, J and clone size reflect that table, while D and trimming were determined from the DNA. The table for this sample lists roughly 67,000 clones; more than 70% of them were counted only once. About 9.6% of the sample is in the top ten clones.

The sequenced sample consisted of PBMCs. This TCR was recovered from a man aged 35 to 55 in good health and CMV-seronegative.

The bases are TGTGCCAGCAGCGTAGGCACCGGGACCGGGGAGCTGTTTTTT. The resulting protein is CASSVGTGTGELFF. The chain is made from TRBV9 and TRBJ2-2; the D gene assignment is ambiguous. V loses 0 bases of germline sequence and J loses 5 bases, and the interval between the two ends is 8 bases. The CDR3 sequence holds 14 residues, the cysteine and phenylalanine included. The retained sequence is limited to the CDR3, 42 bases, with the frame set at the first base. According to the germline V gene, CDR1 reads SGDLS and CDR2 reads YYNGEE. Supplemented by the reference TRBV9 and TRBJ2-2 proteins around the CDR3, the complete variable domain is DSGVTQTPKHLITATGQRVTLRCSPRSGDLSVYWYQQSLDQGLQFLIQYYNGEERAKGNILERFSAQQFPDLHSELNLSSLELGDSALYFCASSVGTGTGELFFGEGSRLTVL.